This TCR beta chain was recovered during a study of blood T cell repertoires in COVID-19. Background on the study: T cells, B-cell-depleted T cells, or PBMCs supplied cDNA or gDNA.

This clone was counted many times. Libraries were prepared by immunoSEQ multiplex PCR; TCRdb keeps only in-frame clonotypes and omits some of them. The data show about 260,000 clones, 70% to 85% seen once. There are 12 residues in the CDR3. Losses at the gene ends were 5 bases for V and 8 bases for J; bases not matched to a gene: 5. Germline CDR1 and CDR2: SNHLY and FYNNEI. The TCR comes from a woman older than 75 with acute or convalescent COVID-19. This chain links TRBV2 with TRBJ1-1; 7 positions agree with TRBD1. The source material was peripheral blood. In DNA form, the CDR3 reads TGTGCCAGCAGTCTGACAGGGCCAGAAGCTTTCTTT. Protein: CASSLTGPEAFF. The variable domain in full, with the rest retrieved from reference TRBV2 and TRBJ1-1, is EPEVTQTPSHQVTQMGQEVILRCVPISNHLYFYWYRQILGQKVEFLVSFYNNEISEKSEIFDDQFSVERPDGSNFTLKIRSTKLEDSAMYFCASSLTGPEAFFGQGTRLTVV.